The TCR beta chain described here comes from a study of blood T cell repertoires in COVID-19. In the original analysis: Quantification of nucleated cells was approximated via reference gene primer amplification. Only in-frame clones appear in the TCRdb table, and some are missing; sequencing was by immunoSEQ multiplex PCR. The DNA was the basis for D and trimming; V, J and clone size are from that table. The sample consists of roughly 120,000 clones, just over 70% of them appearing once. The clonotype was recovered from a human donor with acute or convalescent COVID-19. The donor label of this sample is uncertain. The sequencing input was peripheral blood.

CDR3 sequence reads: CASSMTGKKNIQYF. The CDR3 coding sequence is TGTGCCAGTAGTATGACAGGGAAGAAAAACATTCAGTACTTC. The rearrangement joins TRBV19 to TRBJ2-4; 7 nucleotides align to TRBD1. CDR3 length equals 14 residues. Trimming took 3 bases from V and 4 from J; bases not matched to a gene: 3. CDR1 and CDR2 (germline): LNHDA, SQIVND (reference sequence).